This TCR beta chain was recorded in a study of radiotherapy plus CTLA-4 blockade in lung cancer. Study-level findings and limits: Interferon-beta and early blood T cell clone dynamics reportedly predicted response best.

Turning to this clone: No antigen is known for it.

CDR1 is MNHEY, CDR2 SVGAGI, per germline. The V gene lost 4 bases and the J gene lost 2 bases, with 10 bases spanning the gap. The CDR3 spans 14 residues. Libraries were prepared by immunoSEQ multiplex PCR; TCRdb keeps only in-frame clonotypes and omits some of them. The sample lists some 74,000 clones, over 65% occurring once. The chain uses TRBV6-5 and TRBJ2-3; possible D gene TRBD1, 6 bases. The receptor was isolated from a human donor with non-small cell lung cancer who had a complete response to radiotherapy plus ipilimumab. The sample consisted of peripheral blood, taken from a patient treated with radiotherapy plus ipilimumab. The CDR3 sequence: CASSWTENTDTQYF. DNA of the CDR3: TGTGCCAGCAGTTGGACAGAGAACACAGATACGCAGTATTTT.